These 30 T cell receptor beta chains were all obtained from the same sample, sequenced in a study of blood T cell repertoires in COVID-19. Clones were read by immunoSEQ multiplex PCR, and TCRdb kept only the in-frame ones, dropping some. This sample has a few hundred thousand clones, with around 83% found just once. What was sequenced was peripheral blood. These TCRs come from a woman between 35 and 50 years old who had recovered from COVID-19.

This chain joins TRBV4-3 and TRBJ2-1; the match to TRBD2 covers 8 bases. This CDR3 has 18 amino acids. CDR1 and CDR2 from the germline V gene are LGHNA and YSLEER. The J segment lost 3 bases and the V segment lost 2 bases, leaving 12 bases of the junction unmatched. In DNA, the CDR3 is TGCGCCAGCAGCCAAAACCGACCGACTAGCGTGGACTACAATGAGCAGTTCTTC. Translating it yields CASSQNRPTSVDYNEQFF.

The table lists this clone with a few counts. V gene TRBV28 combines with J gene TRBJ1-5; D uncertain. Trimming shortened V by 3 bases and J by 6 bases, and 6 bases separated the two germline ends. The germline V gene has CDR1 MDHEN and CDR2 SYDVKM. The CDR3 is 12 amino acids. The CDR3: CASSFPVQPQHF. For the CDR3, the DNA is TGTGCCAGCAGTTTCCCGGTTCAGCCCCAGCATTTT.

This clone was counted between two and nine times. The rearrangement joins TRBV7-2 to TRBJ1-2; D is perhaps TRBD1 (5 bases). V was cut by 4 bases and J by 8 bases, with 23 bases left in between. The germline V gene has CDR1 SGHTA and CDR2 FQGNSA. The CDR3 runs 16 residues. The CDR3 sequence: CASSSYDLTAVGGYTF. DNA for the CDR3: TGTGCCAGCAGCTCCTACGACCTGACAGCCGTGGGAGGCTACACCTTC.

The rearrangement joins TRBV5-5 to TRBJ1-2, with D perhaps TRBD1 (6 bases). With 0 bases removed from V and 4 bases from J, the gap between germline ends came to 13 bases. Germline CDR1 reads SGHKS; CDR2 reads YYEKEE (reference sequence). The CDR3 sequence is 15 residues long. The DNA of the CDR3 is TGTGCCAGCAGCTTGGGAGGGACAAACCTCTATGGCTACACCTTC. Its translation: CASSLGGTNLYGYTF.

The chain joins TRBV7-2 to TRBJ2-1; TRBD2 aligns across 15 bases. Germline CDR1 reads SGHTA; CDR2 reads FQGNSA. V dropped 3 bases and J dropped 5; count of bases not matched to a gene: 8. The CDR3 extends over 18 amino acids. The CDR3 loop reads CASSFGGLAGGPDNEQFF. CDR3 coding DNA: TGTGCCAGCAGCTTTGGCGGACTAGCGGGGGGGCCAGACAATGAGCAGTTCTTC.

The chain recombines TRBV14 with TRBJ1-2; TRBD1 matches 8 bases. The V gene end was trimmed by 0 bases and the J gene end by 6 bases; junction bases not matched to a gene: 9. In germline, CDR1 is SGHDN, CDR2 FVKESK. CDR3 length: 16 residues. The CDR3 region has the DNA TGTGCCAGCAGCCAAGAGCAGGGGGCGAACGGAAATGGCTACACCTTC. Translation: CASSQEQGANGNGYTF.

V is TRBV28 and J is TRBJ2-3; D is ambiguous. Germline values: CDR1 MDHEN, CDR2 SYDVKM. This CDR3 contains 13 residues. V lost 2 bases, J lost 8 bases, and 11 bases lay in between. The CDR3 reads CASSLLPVPTQYF. The CDR3 DNA follows: TGTGCCAGCAGTTTACTCCCGGTACCTACGCAGTATTTT.

This chain links TRBV5-1 with TRBJ1-6, with a weak D call TRBD1 (5 bases). The CDR3 has 19 residues. Per germline, CDR1 SGHRS and CDR2 YFSETQ. V lost 0 bases to trimming and J lost 0 bases, with 16 bases between them. The CDR3 nucleotides are TGCGCCAGCAGCTTGGGACAGCCTAATCCTAGCTCCTATAATTCACCCCTCCACTTT. Protein: CASSLGQPNPSSYNSPLHF.

The rearrangement links TRBV2 to TRBJ1-2; D not certain. Germline lookup yields CDR1 SNHLY and CDR2 FYNNEI. V lost 4 bases to trimming and J lost 6 bases, with 12 bases between them. The CDR3 runs 13 residues. The CDR3 sequence: CASSARGADGYTF. CDR3 coding DNA: TGTGCCAGCAGTGCGCGGGGAGCCGATGGCTACACCTTC.

This clone was found once. V usage is TRBV6-2 or TRBV6-3 and J usage is TRBJ2-1, with TRBD2 identical over 12 bases. Trimming took 6 bases from V and 9 from J; bases not matched to a gene: 9. The CDR3 spans 15 residues. The germline V gene has CDR1 MNHEY and CDR2 SVGEGT. As DNA, the CDR3 is TGTGCCAGCAGCCTCCTAGCGGGGGGGAATGGTGAGCAGTTCTTC. It codes for CASSLLAGGNGEQFF.

The chain has TRBV6-1 and TRBJ1-4; 8 bases are a match to TRBD1. There are 16 residues in the CDR3. The J segment lost 7 bases and the V segment lost 4 bases, leaving 11 bases of the junction unmatched. The germline gives CDR1 MNHNS, CDR2 SASEGT. This chain's CDR3 is CASSVNPGTGREKLFF. In DNA, the CDR3 is TGTGCCAGCAGTGTTAATCCCGGGACAGGTCGTGAAAAACTGTTTTTT.

The gene calls are TRBV18 and TRBJ2-7; the D is unclear. The CDR3 runs 14 residues. Germline-derived CDR1 and CDR2 are KGHSH and LQKENI. The germline V and J ends were trimmed by 6 bases and 0 bases, with 12 bases remaining between them. The CDR3 coding sequence is TGTGCCAGCTCGAAGTCTAGTAGCTCCTACGAGCAGTACTTC. This encodes CASSKSSSSYEQYF.

The rearrangement joins TRBV13 to TRBJ2-7; D uncertain. The germline gives CDR1 PRHDT, CDR2 FYEKMQ (reference sequence). Trimming left V 5 bases short and J 6 bases short, with 14 bases between. This CDR3 has 13 residues. The CDR3 bases are TGTGCCAGCAGCAGCCGAAGCCACGGCGAGCAGTACTTC. Protein sequence: CASSSRSHGEQYF.

This chain links TRBV19 with TRBJ2-3; perhaps TRBD2 as D (5 bases). The CDR3 has 12 residues. The germline CDR1 and CDR2 sequences are LNHDA and SQIVND (reference sequence). Trimming removed 5 bases from V and 7 bases from J, with 10 bases in between. CDR3 residues: CASSPDGNTQYF. The DNA for the CDR3 is TGTGCCAGTAGTCCCGACGGGAATACGCAGTATTTT.

The chain employs TRBV19 and TRBJ1-4; no reliable D call. There are 12 residues in the CDR3. CDR1 LNHDA and CDR2 SQIVND come from the germline V gene (reference sequence). V dropped 8 bases and J dropped 8 bases, with 12 bases sitting between them. The CDR3: CASEGGGEKLFF. The CDR3 nucleotides are TGTGCCAGTGAGGGCGGAGGAGAAAAACTGTTTTTT.

The gene calls are TRBV5-1 and TRBJ1-3; tentatively, D is TRBD1 (5 bases). The V end was cut by 0 bases, the J end by 4 bases, with 8 bases between. Per the germline V gene, CDR1 is SGHRS and CDR2 is YFSETQ. The length of the CDR3 is 14 residues. The CDR3 spells CASSLDGQGNTIYF. CDR3 sequence (DNA): TGCGCCAGCAGCTTGGATGGACAAGGAAACACCATATATTTT.

The rearrangement links TRBV5-1 to TRBJ1-1; no reliable D call. Trimming removed 4 bases from V and 4 bases from J, with 14 bases in between. Germline CDR1 reads SGHRS; CDR2 reads YFSETQ. The CDR3 is made up of 14 amino acids. CDR3 in DNA: TGCGCCAGCAGCAATCGAGCGGGGTTCACTGAAGCTTTCTTT. It translates to CASSNRAGFTEAFF.

As for this clone: This sample includes further DNA sequences coding for the same CDR3. The chain employs TRBV3-1 (or the pseudogene TRBV3-2) and TRBJ2-5, with 12 bases identical to TRBD2. V lost 4 bases, J lost 5 bases, and 8 bases stayed unmatched. Looked up from germline, CDR1 is LGHDT and CDR2 is YNNKEL (reference sequence). The CDR3 totals 16 residues. As DNA, the CDR3 is TGTGCCAGCAGCCCGACTAGCGGGGGACCAGGGGAGACCCAGTACTTC. Translating it yields CASSPTSGGPGETQYF.

CDR3 in DNA: TGTGCCAGCAGCGAAGCGACAGGGGGATATACTGAAGCTTTCTTT. Amino acids: CASSEATGGYTEAFF. The rearrangement links TRBV9 to TRBJ1-1; 9 bases map to TRBD1. Germline CDR1 SGDLS, CDR2 YYNGEE. The length of the CDR3 is 15 residues. V was pared by 3 bases and J by 5 bases, with 8 bases of the junction left unmatched.

This sequence joins TRBV5-1 and TRBJ2-3, with D possibly TRBD2 on 7 matching bases. Germline V gene data show CDR1 as SGHRS and CDR2 as YFSETQ. Trimming stripped 1 base from V and 6 bases from J, with 15 bases between. This CDR3 comprises 15 residues. The CDR3 region is CASSLFGGGLDTQYF. CDR3 nucleotide sequence: TGCGCCAGCAGCTTGTTCGGCGGGGGCTTGGATACGCAGTATTTT.

This clone was observed many times. The chain is built from TRBV6-6 and TRBJ1-5; D is unclear. Between the trimmed V and J ends, which lost 0 bases and 4 bases, there was a span of 13 bases. The germline CDR1 and CDR2 sequences are MNHNY and SVGAGI (reference sequence). The CDR3 spans 16 residues. The CDR3 spells CASSYSLGSRNQPQHF. The CDR3 DNA sequence: TGTGCCAGCAGTTACTCTCTGGGGAGTCGGAATCAGCCCCAGCATTTT.

The rearrangement joins TRBV5-4 to TRBJ2-1; 8 nucleotides agree with TRBD1. Germline V lookup: CDR1 SGHNT, CDR2 YYREEE (reference sequence). V was clipped by 4 bases and J by 5 bases; unmatched bases: 11. CDR3 size: 16 residues. The CDR3 DNA reads TGTGCCAGCAGCCCCCCTCCGGGACAGGACCACAATGAGCAGTTCTTC. This encodes CASSPPPGQDHNEQFF.

The V and J genes are TRBV19 and TRBJ1-1; D remains unclear. Germline V gene data show CDR1 as LNHDA and CDR2 as SQIVND (reference sequence). V was cut by 1 base and J by 2 bases, with 8 bases left in between. The CDR3 contains 14 residues. Here the CDR3 reads CASSIGAPNTEAFF. Written as DNA, the CDR3 is TGTGCCAGTAGTATAGGGGCGCCTAACACTGAAGCTTTCTTT.

The chain uses TRBV4-3 and TRBJ2-3, with 7 bases lining up with TRBD1. Germline loops: CDR1 LGHNA, CDR2 YSLEER. V lost 1 base and J lost 5; bases outside the gene matches: 3. This CDR3 spans 14 amino acids. The CDR3 DNA reads as TGCGCCAGCAGCCAAGGACCAGGGGGAGATACGCAGTATTTT. Its translation: CASSQGPGGDTQYF.

The chain carries TRBV7-2 and TRBJ1-2, with D unresolved. CDR1 is SGHTA and CDR2 is FQGNSA in the germline V gene. The V and J ends lost 5 bases and 4 bases respectively, with 20 bases between them. This CDR3 region has 16 residues. CDR3 sequence reads: CASSETAQSALYGYTF. CDR3 bases: TGTGCCAGCAGCGAAACCGCACAGTCGGCTCTCTATGGCTACACCTTC. Complete variable domain (other parts from reference TRBV7-2 and TRBJ1-2): GAGVSQSPSNKVTEKGKDVELRCDPISGHTALYWYRQSLGQGLEFLIYFQGNSAPDKSGLPSDRFSAERTGGSVSTLTIQRTQQEDSAVYLCASSETAQSALYGYTFGSGTRLTVV.

CDR3 sequence (DNA): TGTGCCAGCAGCTCCGCAGGCTCCTATAATTCACCCCTCCACTTT. Protein: CASSSAGSYNSPLHF. This chain uses TRBV13 with TRBJ1-6, with D unresolved. The V gene's germline CDR1 is PRHDT and CDR2 FYEKMQ (reference sequence). This CDR3 comprises 15 residues. V was clipped by 4 bases and J by 0 bases, with 7 bases between them.

The CDR3 region is CASSLGQGAYGYTF. The CDR3 nucleotides read TGTGCCAGCTCCCTAGGACAGGGGGCCTATGGCTACACCTTC. The chain links TRBV18 to TRBJ1-2; 11 bases match TRBD1. Germline V lookup: CDR1 KGHSH, CDR2 LQKENI. V dropped 6 bases and J dropped 4; count of bases not matched to a gene: 4. The CDR3 spans 14 residues.

This clone was detected once. This chain joins TRBV10-3 and TRBJ2-2; 10 bases match TRBD2. V gave up 6 bases and J gave up 2 bases; unmatched junction bases: 12. Looked up from germline, CDR1 is ENHRY and CDR2 is SYGVKD. The CDR3 covers 18 residues. CDR3 protein: CAISGAGLAGVNTGELFF. The CDR3 region has the DNA TGTGCCATCAGCGGGGCGGGCCTAGCGGGAGTAAACACCGGGGAGCTGTTTTTT.

V gene TRBV18 combines with J gene TRBJ1-1; 7 bases agree with TRBD1. The V gene end was trimmed by 8 bases and the J gene end by 1 base; junction bases not matched to a gene: 4. This CDR3 region has 13 residues. Germline assignment: CDR1 KGHSH and CDR2 LQKENI. The DNA of the CDR3 is TGTGCCAGCCACGGGACAGCGAACACTGAAGCTTTCTTT. It specifies CASHGTANTEAFF.

The CDR3 region is CASSPLQGYSGNTIYF. The CDR3 coding sequence is TGTGCCAGTAGTCCGTTACAGGGTTACTCTGGAAACACCATATATTTT. The chain has TRBV19 and TRBJ1-3, with D possibly being TRBD1 (6 bases). Trimming shortened V by 5 bases and J by 0 bases, and 14 bases separated the two germline ends. The CDR3 sequence is 16 residues long. Germline V lookup: CDR1 LNHDA, CDR2 SQIVND (reference sequence). The full variable domain, its missing parts supplied by reference TRBV19 and TRBJ1-3, is DGGITQSPKYLFRKEGQNVTLSCEQNLNHDAMYWYRQDPGQGLRLIYYSQIVNDFQKGDIAEGYSVSREKKESFPLTVTSAQKNPTAFYLCASSPLQGYSGNTIYFGEGSWLTVV.